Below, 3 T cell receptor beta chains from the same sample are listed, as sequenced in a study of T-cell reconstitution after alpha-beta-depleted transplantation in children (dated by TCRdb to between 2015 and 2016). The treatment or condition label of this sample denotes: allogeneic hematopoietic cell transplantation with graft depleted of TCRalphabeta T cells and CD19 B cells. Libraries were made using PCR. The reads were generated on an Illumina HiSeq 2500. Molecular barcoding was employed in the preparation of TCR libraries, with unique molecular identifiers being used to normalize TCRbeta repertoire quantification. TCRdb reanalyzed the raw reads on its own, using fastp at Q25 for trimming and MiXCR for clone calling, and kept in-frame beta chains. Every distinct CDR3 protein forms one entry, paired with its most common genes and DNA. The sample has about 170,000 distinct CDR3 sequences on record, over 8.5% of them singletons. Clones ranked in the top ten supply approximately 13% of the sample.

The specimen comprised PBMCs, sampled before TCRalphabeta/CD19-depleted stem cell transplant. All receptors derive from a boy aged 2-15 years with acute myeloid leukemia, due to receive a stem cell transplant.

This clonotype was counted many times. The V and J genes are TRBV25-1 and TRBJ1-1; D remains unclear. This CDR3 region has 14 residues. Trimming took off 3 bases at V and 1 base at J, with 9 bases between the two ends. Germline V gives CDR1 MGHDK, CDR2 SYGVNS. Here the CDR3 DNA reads TGTGCCAGCAGTGAGTGGAGGGCGAACACTGAAGCTTTCTTT. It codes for CASSEWRANTEAFF.

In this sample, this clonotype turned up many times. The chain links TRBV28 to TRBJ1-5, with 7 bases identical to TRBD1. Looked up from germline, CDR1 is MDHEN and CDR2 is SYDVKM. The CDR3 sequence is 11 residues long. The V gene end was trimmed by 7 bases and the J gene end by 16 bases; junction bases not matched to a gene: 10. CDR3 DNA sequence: TGTGCCAGCACCAAAGGGGACAGTATACATTTT. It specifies CASTKGDSIHF. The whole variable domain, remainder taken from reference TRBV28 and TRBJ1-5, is DVKVTQSSRYLVKRTGEKVFLECVQDMDHENMFWYRQDPGLGLRLIYFSYDVKMKEKGDIPEGYSVSREKKERFSLILESASTNQTSMYLCASTKGDSIHFGDGTRLSIL.

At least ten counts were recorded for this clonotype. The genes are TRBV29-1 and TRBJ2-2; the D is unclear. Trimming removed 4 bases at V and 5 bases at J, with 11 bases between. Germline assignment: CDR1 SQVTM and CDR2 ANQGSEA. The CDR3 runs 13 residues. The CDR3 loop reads CSVVLPRTGELFF. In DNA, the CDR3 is TGCAGCGTTGTCCTCCCACGGACCGGGGAGCTGTTTTTT.